This TCR beta chain was identified during a study of monozygotic twins with inflammatory bowel disease (dated by TCRdb to about 2019). At the level of the whole study: In total, around 30 monozygotic twin pairs made up the full study: 19 Danish pairs, all IBD-discordant, plus nine German pairs, of which four were IBD-concordant and five were IBD-discordant. Within discordant pairs, disease-associated traits were sought mainly by comparing IBD patients with their genetically identical healthy co-twins. Each individual had, on average, about 151 000 unique TCRalpha sequences and 181 000 unique TCRbeta sequences available for analysis.

The library was produced with 5' RACE. Each TCR library was prepared from about 4,000 ng of total RNA. For each sample, cDNA synthesis with SMARTScribe reverse transcriptase was split into eight separate reactions. During cDNA synthesis, unique molecular identifiers containing a 6-nucleotide sample barcode were introduced by template switching. Amplification of TCRalpha and TCRbeta cDNA involved two nested PCRs of approximately 17 and 9 cycles, and each PCR was followed by bead purification. Before amplification, the cDNA was both treated with uracil DNA-glycosylase and purified with the QIAquick PCR purification kit. The second PCR added Illumina TruSeq-compatible adapters along with sample-specific barcodes. TapeStation and Qubit were used to check library quality and concentration, and approximately 5 ng of each library went into the pool. Sequencing of the pooled libraries was done on an Illumina HiSeq2500 single-index Rapid Run using custom sequencing primers and 2 x 100 bp reads. Per the source publication's procedure: PCR and sequencing errors were corrected by UMI-based consensus assembly using MiGEC version 1.2.6. MiXCR version 2.1.1 was used for V(D)J alignment, clonotype assembly and CDR3 extraction. To normalise gene usage, clonotype sharing and MAIT/NKT TCR abundance, the top 1000, 10 000 and 20 000 clonotypes in each sample were analysed. After downsampling to 27 000 UMIs, diversity was calculated as the inverse Simpson index using the vegan R package. Paired Mann-Whitney U tests were applied to discordant twin pairs, and Benjamini-Hochberg correction was used for multiple testing. TCRdb reprocessed the reads into one record per CDR3 protein sequence, lacking DNA. TCRdb assigned the V and J calls; the authors' analysis was not used. The data table for this sample lists 200,000 to 250,000 distinct CDR3 sequences. The ten largest clones capture roughly 8% of the sample.

A note on this clonotype: It lacks a known antigen.

The CDR1 and CDR2 encoded by the germline V gene are LGHNA and YSLEER. Inclusive of the bounding cysteine and phenylalanine, the CDR3 is 14 residues long. No DNA is listed. From each donor, a roughly 2.6 ml peripheral blood sample was collected into PAXgene tubes and stored at -80 degrees C. Without any T cell sorting, total RNA was extracted from whole blood using the PAXgene blood miRNA kit on an automated QIAcube. Deep TCRalpha and TCRbeta repertoire profiling with unique molecular barcoding was performed on peripheral blood of monozygotic twin pairs concordant or discordant for inflammatory bowel disease. For every twin pair, smoking habits were documented, and each individual was categorised as a current, former or never smoker. On the study overall, not on this receptor specifically: Because patients were on differing immunosuppressive treatments, the repertoires may have picked up extra background noise and inter-individual variability. Measured by the inverse Simpson index, TCRbeta repertoire diversity was lower in IBD patients than in their healthy co-twins. IBD patients shared fewer clonotypes with other individuals than healthy twins did, most markedly in patients showing signs of disease activity. No single strong signal or clonotype linked to IBD turned up in the results, so the idea that one exists was not supported. Repertoire similarity did not differ between concordant and discordant twins, possibly due to limited statistical power. The analysis was unable to tell different T cell subtypes apart.

The origin of this receptor is a human donor with ulcerative colitis or Crohn's disease, or a healthy co-twin of an affected twin (not recorded which). The sample comprised blood. This chain joins TRBV4-3 to TRBJ2-3. The CDR3 in this case is CASSQDIISDTQYF.